This TCR beta chain was identified during a study of response to subunit inactivated influenza vaccine. TCRdb re-analysed the RT-PCR reads in MiXCR, keeping a single row per CDR3 protein. The profile shows roughly 790,000 distinct CDR3 sequences, 21% of them singletons. Comments on this clonotype: The antigen remains unidentified.

Study-wide results and caveats: It was the authors' suggestion that each seasonal influenza vaccination recruits few new T cells.

Looked up from germline, CDR1 is MDHEN and CDR2 is SYDVKM. The CDR3 has 10 residues. Deletions cut 8 bases from V and 9 bases from J, with 11 bases between. This specimen was PBMCs from blood, taken about 5 days after vaccination. The gene calls are TRBV28 and TRBJ2-7; tentatively, D is TRBD1 or TRBD2 (6 bases each). The TCR sequence derives from a man aged 50 to 59 who received an inactivated influenza vaccine. The chain's CDR3 is CASGGRGQYF. CDR3 nucleotide sequence: TGTGCCAGCGGGGGGCGTGGGCAGTACTTC.